This is a list of T cell receptor beta chains from one sample in a study of cytomegalovirus exposure and HLA in healthy donors. Libraries were prepared by immunoSEQ multiplex PCR; TCRdb keeps only in-frame clonotypes and omits some of them. The table lists over 70,000 clones, 78% of them singletons. Specimen: PBMCs. These receptors all come from a male donor in good health and CMV-seropositive. Each CDR3 is given with its conserved first and last residue. A D gene is named only where the DNA matches it firmly. Size tells how often a clone was seen (once, few, many) or the class of an expanded clone, and some rows leave it out.

J: TRBJ2-3; D: .; V: TRBV27; size: .; DNA: TGTGCCAGCAGTTCCCCAGGGGCAGATACGCAGTATTTT; CDR3: CASSSPGADTQYF
J: TRBJ1-4; D: TRBD1; V: TRBV5-1; size: .; DNA: TGCGCCAGCAGCCAGGTCACAGGGGATAGGGAAAAACTGTTTTTT; CDR3: CASSQVTGDREKLFF
J: TRBJ1-5; D: .; V: TRBV6-5; size: .; DNA: TGTGCGACGAGGGCAGGAGGGAACCAGCCCCAGCATTTT; CDR3: CATRAGGNQPQHF
J: TRBJ1-4; D: .; V: TRBV28; size: .; DNA: TGTGCCAGCAGTTTACTAGACAGATTAAAGGGTGAAAAACTGTTTTTT; CDR3: CASSLLDRLKGEKLFF
J: TRBJ1-1; D: TRBD1; V: TRBV6-1; size: .; DNA: TGTGCCAGCAGTCCAGGGGGGCGCATCCCTGAAGCTTTCTTT; CDR3: CASSPGGRIPEAFF
J: TRBJ2-1; D: TRBD2; V: TRBV5-1; size: .; DNA: TGCGCCAGCAGCTTGGTAGCGGGAGCCTACAATGAGCAGTTCTTC; CDR3: CASSLVAGAYNEQFF
J: TRBJ2-3; D: TRBD2; V: TRBV7-6; size: few; DNA: TGTGCCAGCTCCCATCCCGGGGTTAGCGGGATTTATTTT; CDR3: CASSHPGVSGIYF
J: TRBJ2-1; D: TRBD1; V: TRBV2; size: .; DNA: TGTGCCAGCAGACCGGGACAGACCTACAATGAGCAGTTCTTC; CDR3: CASRPGQTYNEQFF
J: TRBJ1-3; D: .; V: TRBV7-9; size: .; DNA: TGTGCCAGCAGCTTAGTAGAGGGTGGCAGGGGATCTGGAAACACCATATATTTT; CDR3: CASSLVEGGRGSGNTIYF
J: TRBJ2-5; D: .; V: TRBV21-1; size: .; DNA: TGTGCCAGCAGGCACAGGGGACAGGGGCGACCCGGGGAGACCCAGTACTTC; CDR3: CASRHRGQGRPGETQYF
J: TRBJ2-1; D: .; V: TRBV7-2; size: .; DNA: TGTGCCAGCAGCTTAGTCTTCGGGATTTTAAATGAGCAGTTCTTC; CDR3: CASSLVFGILNEQFF
J: TRBJ2-3; D: TRBD2; V: TRBV5-1; size: .; DNA: TGCGCCAGCAGCTTGGTGCGACTAGCGGCGAACACAGATACGCAGTATTTT; CDR3: CASSLVRLAANTDTQYF
J: TRBJ2-7; D: .; V: TRBV25-1; size: once; DNA: TGTGCCAGCAGCCCACCAGGGGGGTGGGCCGCCTACGAGCAGTACTTC; CDR3: CASSPPGGWAAYEQYF
J: TRBJ2-5; D: TRBD1; V: TRBV19; size: .; DNA: TGTGCCACTACGCAACAGGGGGCGGAGACCCAGTACTTC; CDR3: CATTQQGAETQYF
J: TRBJ2-7; D: .; V: TRBV6-5; size: .; DNA: TGTGCCAGCAGGCAGGCTGTTGGCCCCTACGAGCAGTACTTC; CDR3: CASRQAVGPYEQYF
J: TRBJ2-2; D: TRBD1; V: TRBV5-1; size: .; DNA: TGCGCCAGCAGCTTGGGGCAGGGGGCATTAACCGGGGAGCTGTTTTTT; CDR3: CASSLGQGALTGELFF
J: TRBJ2-1; D: TRBD2; V: TRBV25-1; size: .; DNA: TGTGCCAGCAGTGTAAGGGAGGGAGGCGGTGAGCAGTTCTTC; CDR3: CASSVREGGGEQFF
J: TRBJ2-3; D: .; V: TRBV9; size: .; DNA: TGTGCCAGCAGCGCCGAACACGTTAGCAATCAGCCCCAGTATTTT; CDR3: CASSAEHVSNQPQYF
J: TRBJ2-7; D: .; V: TRBV20-1; size: .; DNA: TGCAGTGGCAGGGTAACCTACGAGCAGTACTTC; CDR3: CSGRVTYEQYF
J: TRBJ1-1; D: TRBD1; V: TRBV5-1; size: few; DNA: TGCGCCAGCAGCCTGGGACAGGTCACTGAAGCTTTCTTT; CDR3: CASSLGQVTEAFF
J: TRBJ1-6; D: TRBD1; V: TRBV6-5; size: .; DNA: TGTGCCAGCAGTACAGGGGCCCCGGTAAATTCACCCCTCCACTTT; CDR3: CASSTGAPVNSPLHF
J: TRBJ2-7; D: .; V: TRBV2; size: few; DNA: TGTGCCAGCAGCGCGCAGTCGGGGCGGGGCTCCTTCTACGAGCAGTACTTC; CDR3: CASSAQSGRGSFYEQYF
J: TRBJ2-5; D: .; V: TRBV7-8; size: .; DNA: TGTGCCAGCAGCACGCGGACTAACCTGAAGACCCAGTACTTC; CDR3: CASSTRTNLKTQYF
J: TRBJ1-2; D: TRBD1; V: TRBV14; size: .; DNA: TGTGCCAGCGGAATACGCCCGGACAGGGCTGGTGGGAACTATGGCTACACCTTC; CDR3: CASGIRPDRAGGNYGYTF
J: TRBJ2-2; D: .; V: TRBV14; size: .; DNA: TGTGCCAGCAGCCAAGATTTGACGGGAGTGACCGGGGAGCTGTTTTTT; CDR3: CASSQDLTGVTGELFF
J: TRBJ2-7; D: .; V: TRBV9; size: few; DNA: TGTGCCAGCAGCGTAGCTACAGGGAACTACGAGCAGTACTTC; CDR3: CASSVATGNYEQYF
J: TRBJ2-7; D: TRBD2; V: TRBV19; size: .; DNA: TGTGCCAGTAGTATAGCCCCAAGCGGGGGAAGCTCCTACGAGCAGTACTTC; CDR3: CASSIAPSGGSSYEQYF
J: TRBJ1-1; D: TRBD1; V: TRBV19; size: .; DNA: TGTGCCAGTAGTATAGTCGGGACAGGGCTTACGAACACTGAAGCTTTCTTT; CDR3: CASSIVGTGLTNTEAFF
J: TRBJ2-7; D: .; V: TRBV29-1; size: .; DNA: TGCAGCGCCGGACAGAGACTCTCCTACGAGCAGTACTTC; CDR3: CSAGQRLSYEQYF
J: TRBJ2-5; D: .; V: TRBV28; size: .; DNA: TGTGCCAGCAGTCCGGACAGCAATCCAGGGGAGACCCAGTACTTC; CDR3: CASSPDSNPGETQYF
J: TRBJ1-5; D: .; V: TRBV27; size: .; DNA: TGTGCCAGCAGTCCGCAGGGTCGTTTGGGTAGCAATCAGCCCCAGCATTTT; CDR3: CASSPQGRLGSNQPQHF
J: TRBJ1-4; D: .; V: TRBV25-1; size: few; DNA: TGTGCCAGCAAAAAACAGGGAGAAGAAAAACTGTTTTTT; CDR3: CASKKQGEEKLFF
J: TRBJ2-3; D: .; V: TRBV4-3; size: .; DNA: TGCGCCAGCAGCCAAGATTCCGCTAGTAGTACAGATACGCAGTATTTT; CDR3: CASSQDSASSTDTQYF
J: TRBJ2-5; D: TRBD1; V: TRBV7-2; size: once; DNA: TGTGCCAGCAGTCGACAGGGAAGCATGGGGCAAGAGACCCAGTACTTC; CDR3: CASSRQGSMGQETQYF
J: TRBJ2-7; D: .; V: TRBV28; size: .; DNA: TGTGCCAGCATGGGCCCCTACGAGCAGTACTTC; CDR3: CASMGPYEQYF
J: TRBJ2-7; D: .; V: TRBV6-4; size: .; DNA: TGTGCCAGCAGTGACTCTAGGGGGGGCACCTACGAGCAGTACTTC; CDR3: CASSDSRGGTYEQYF
J: TRBJ2-7; D: .; V: TRBV18; size: once; DNA: TGTGCCAGCTCAGCGCGCCTACAGGGCTCCTACGAGCAGTACTTC; CDR3: CASSARLQGSYEQYF
J: TRBJ2-7; D: TRBD2; V: TRBV7-8; size: .; DNA: TGTGCCAGCGCGAGCGGGAGGGTATCGGGGGAGCAGTACTTC; CDR3: CASASGRVSGEQYF
J: TRBJ2-3; D: .; V: TRBV28; size: once; DNA: TGTGCCAGCATGGGGAGACGGACAGATACGCAGTATTTT; CDR3: CASMGRRTDTQYF
J: TRBJ1-5; D: TRBD1; V: TRBV6-6; size: .; DNA: TGTGCCAGCAGCACCCCGTCAGGGGGCATATATCAGCCCCAGCATTTT; CDR3: CASSTPSGGIYQPQHF
J: TRBJ2-7; D: TRBD1; V: TRBV5-4; size: .; DNA: TGTGCCAGCAGCCCGGGACAGGGAATCGTCTACGAGCAGTACTTC; CDR3: CASSPGQGIVYEQYF
J: TRBJ2-5; D: TRBD1; V: TRBV5-1; size: .; DNA: TGCGCCAGCAGCTTACCGGGACAGGGGGCCGGGACCCAGTACTTC; CDR3: CASSLPGQGAGTQYF
J: TRBJ2-1; D: .; V: TRBV15; size: .; DNA: TGTGCCACCAGCAGACTATCTTCCTACAATGAGCAGTTCTTC; CDR3: CATSRLSSYNEQFF
J: TRBJ2-2; D: .; V: TRBV6-5; size: .; DNA: TGTGCCAGCAGTCAGGGACTCTTGACCGGGGAGCTGTTTTTT; CDR3: CASSQGLLTGELFF
J: TRBJ2-1; D: .; V: TRBV7-9; size: .; DNA: TGTGCCAGCAGCTTGGTCGGGAATTACAATGAGCAGTTCTTC; CDR3: CASSLVGNYNEQFF
J: TRBJ2-3; D: .; V: TRBV9; size: .; DNA: TGTGCCAGCAGCGTACGGGGGGCTGGAGATACGCAGTATTTT; CDR3: CASSVRGAGDTQYF
J: TRBJ2-1; D: TRBD1; V: TRBV4-3; size: .; DNA: TGCGCCAGCAGCCAAGAGGTCCGACAGGGTTACTACAATGAGCAGTTCTTC; CDR3: CASSQEVRQGYYNEQFF
J: TRBJ2-7; D: TRBD2; V: TRBV11-2; size: .; DNA: TGTGCCAGCAGCTTAACTAGCGGGAGTATCTACGAGCAGTACTTC; CDR3: CASSLTSGSIYEQYF
J: TRBJ2-7; D: TRBD2; V: TRBV29-1; size: .; DNA: TGCAGCGTTGGTGGAGGGGCTAGCGGGAGATACGAGCAGTACTTC; CDR3: CSVGGGASGRYEQYF
J: TRBJ2-7; D: TRBD2; V: TRBV14; size: .; DNA: TGTGCCAGCAGATTAGCGGGGTACGAGCAGTACTTC; CDR3: CASRLAGYEQYF